This entry features one TCR beta chain sequence. Its target is not known. The CDR3 is made up of 13 amino acids. Germline CDR1 and CDR2: DFQATT and SNEGSKA (reference sequence). V was clipped by 1 base and J by 6 bases, with 11 bases between them. This entry comes from a study of post-analysis software for immune sequencing data. Study at large: Disease trajectories encompassed relapsing-remitting, secondary progressive and progressive-relapsing multiple sclerosis. Broader study findings: Compared against controls, patients with multiple sclerosis displayed significantly lower normalized Chao1 diversity. Elevated frequency relative to controls characterized several TRBV segments in patients, TRBV5-6, TRBV5-1 and TRBV20-1 among them. F measure showed strong co-clustering of same-batch samples.

Unique molecular identifiers featured in each of the TCR beta cDNA libraries. T cells numbering about 0.85 to 10 million yielded cDNA molecules that totaled about 500,000. TCRdb recomputed calls from the PCR reads with MiXCR, one row per CDR3 protein. The repertoire consists of approximately 440,000 distinct CDR3 sequences, with approximately 46% occurring once and the leading ten covering around 10%. The origin of this receptor is a girl aged 5 to 17 with multiple sclerosis. The V call is TRBV20-1, the J call TRBJ2-3; maybe TRBD2 (6 bases). What was sequenced was blood. In nucleotides, the CDR3 is TGCAGTGCTAGAGTCCCGGGGGTGGATACGCAGTATTTT. Translating gives CSARVPGVDTQYF.